These 20 T cell receptor beta chains originate from one sample sequenced in a study of early T cells in non-severe SARS-CoV-2 infection. Each CDR3 protein is one row after TCRdb ran MiXCR on the 5' RACE reads. The sample records tens of thousands of distinct CDR3 sequences, less than 15% being singletons. This specimen consisted of whole blood, obtained at baseline. Every receptor here comes from an adult who was a healthcare worker with PCR-confirmed SARS-CoV-2 infection or an uninfected control (not recorded which).

This clonotype occurred a few times. This chain connects TRBV7-3 to TRBJ2-1; 11 bases map to TRBD2. The CDR3 sequence is 16 residues long. V gave up 5 bases and J gave up 5 bases; unmatched junction bases: 8. CDR1 is SGHTA, CDR2 FQGTGA, per germline. This chain's CDR3 is CASSPGGTSGHNEQFF. The CDR3 nucleotides read TGTGCCAGCAGCCCAGGGGGGACTAGCGGCCACAATGAGCAGTTCTTC. The whole variable domain, remainder taken from reference TRBV7-3 and TRBJ2-1, is GAGVSQTPSNKVTEKGKYVELRCDPISGHTALYWYRQSLGQGPEFLIYFQGTGAADDSGLPNDRFFAVRPEGSVSTLKIQRTERGDSAVYLCASSPGGTSGHNEQFFGPGTRLTVL.

J is TRBJ2-5 and V is TRBV20-1; D uncertain. Germline-derived CDR1 and CDR2 are DFQATT and SNEGSKA (reference sequence). CDR3 length: 12 amino acids. The V gene lost 1 base and the J gene lost 3 bases, with 6 bases spanning the gap. The CDR3 region is CSARAWEETQYF. CDR3 DNA sequence: TGCAGTGCTAGAGCGTGGGAAGAGACCCAGTACTTC.

This clonotype showed up many times. This chain connects TRBV18 to TRBJ2-5, with 7 nucleotides matching TRBD2. The CDR3 extends over 13 amino acids. With V trimmed by 3 bases and J by 2 bases, 0 bases remained unmatched. Germline V gene lookup returns CDR1 KGHSH and CDR2 LQKENI. CDR3 sequence reads: CASSPGGQETQYF. CDR3 coding DNA: TGTGCCAGCTCACCGGGGGGGCAAGAGACCCAGTACTTC.

The genes are TRBV7-2 and TRBJ2-3; 14 nucleotides match TRBD2. The germline V gene encodes CDR1 SGHTA and CDR2 FQGNSA. The V gene end was trimmed by 5 bases and the J gene end by 3 bases; junction bases not matched to a gene: 4. The CDR3 is 16 residues long. The CDR3 spells CASSARLAGGTDTQYF. The CDR3 DNA reads as TGTGCCAGCAGCGCTAGACTAGCGGGAGGGACAGATACGCAGTATTTT.

The V gene is TRBV18, the J gene TRBJ2-5, with D perhaps matching TRBD1 (6 bases). Germline lookup yields CDR1 KGHSH and CDR2 LQKENI. The CDR3 extends over 13 amino acids. Trimming took off 3 bases at V and 3 bases at J, with 8 bases between the two ends. This chain's CDR3 is CASSPDSEETQYF. The CDR3 DNA follows: TGTGCCAGCTCACCGGACAGTGAAGAGACCCAGTACTTC. The entire variable domain, with the rest obtained from reference TRBV18 and TRBJ2-5, is as follows: NAGVMQNPRHLVRRRGQEARLRCSPMKGHSHVYWYRQLPEEGLKFMVYLQKENIIDESGMPKERFSAEFPKEGPSILRIQQVVRGDSAAYFCASSPDSEETQYFGPGTRLLVL.

The chain has TRBV29-1 and TRBJ2-5; D remains ambiguous. Germline V gene sequence: CDR1 SQVTM, CDR2 ANQGSEA. V lost 1 base and J 2 bases, leaving 5 bases between the germline ends. This CDR3 is built from 12 residues. The CDR3 loop reads CSVEGGQETQYF. The CDR3 nucleotides read TGCAGCGTTGAAGGGGGTCAAGAGACCCAGTACTTC.

This clonotype showed up many times. The chain is built from TRBV18 and TRBJ2-1; 9 bases are a match to TRBD2. CDR1 and CDR2 (germline): KGHSH, LQKENI. The CDR3 covers 16 residues. V lost 6 bases to trimming and J lost 2 bases; unmatched junction nucleotides: 8. CDR3: CASSYGGGAPYNEQFF. The CDR3 DNA sequence: TGTGCCAGCTCTTATGGCGGGGGGGCCCCCTACAATGAGCAGTTCTTC.

This clonotype appeared a few times. This chain connects TRBV27 to TRBJ2-7; 7 bases fit TRBD1. V lost 6 bases to trimming and J lost 5 bases; unmatched junction nucleotides: 10. CDR3 size: 14 residues. Germline V CDR1 and CDR2: MNHEY, SMNVEV (reference sequence). CDR3 sequence: CASSRNRGSDEQYF. The DNA of the CDR3 is TGTGCCAGCAGCCGGAACAGGGGTTCCGACGAGCAGTACTTC.

This clonotype was seen many times. The chain is built from TRBV11-2 and TRBJ2-5; possibly TRBD2 for D (5 bases). Germline V gene data show CDR1 as SGHAT and CDR2 as FQNNGV. The V gene lost 5 bases and the J gene lost 5 bases, with 6 bases spanning the gap. The CDR3 contains 11 residues. The CDR3 nucleotides are TGTGCCAGCAGCCCGGGGGAGACCCAGTACTTC. Its protein is CASSPGETQYF.

This sequence joins TRBV6-5 and TRBJ2-1; 8 nucleotides match TRBD1. Germline trimming cut 10 bases from V and 7 bases from J; bases unmatched to any gene: 9. The germline gives CDR1 MNHEY, CDR2 SVGAGI. This CDR3 spans 13 amino acids. The CDR3 DNA reads TGTGCCACCGCTTCCGACAGGGGAAATGAGCAGTTCTTC. Translation gives CATASDRGNEQFF.

This clonotype was observed a few times. The chain joins TRBV10-1 to TRBJ1-6; D not certain. Trimming pared 2 bases from V and 10 bases from J, leaving 9 bases between. The CDR3 extends over 13 amino acids. CDR1 and CDR2 from the germline V gene are WNHNN and SYGVQD (reference sequence). This CDR3 reads CASSESILSPLHF. The CDR3 bases are TGCGCCAGCAGTGAGAGCATTCTATCACCCCTCCACTTT.

Ten or more counts support this clonotype. The chain uses TRBV3-1 and TRBJ2-1; D is tentatively TRBD1 or TRBD2 (5 bases each). Trimming removed 1 base from V and 8 bases from J, with 9 bases in between. This CDR3 spans 13 amino acids. Germline CDR1 reads LGHDT; CDR2 reads YNNKEL (reference sequence). The CDR3 DNA reads TGTGCCAGCAGCCAAGCCGGGACCGATGAGCAGTTCTTC. Encoded protein: CASSQAGTDEQFF.

This clonotype was detected ten times or more. This chain connects TRBV7-6 to TRBJ2-2; TRBD2 matches at 9 bases. This CDR3 spans 16 amino acids. Losses at the gene ends were 4 bases for V and 7 bases for J; bases not matched to a gene: 10. From germline, CDR1 is SGHVS and CDR2 FNYEAQ. The CDR3 nucleotides are TGTGCCAGCAGCTCCATCCCTAGCGGGGATGTCGGGGAGCTGTTTTTT. It encodes CASSSIPSGDVGELFF. The full variable domain, in which reference TRBV7-6 and TRBJ2-2 provide the parts outside the CDR3, is GAGVSQSPRYKVTKRGQDVALRCDPISGHVSLYWYRQALGQGPEFLTYFNYEAQQDKSGLPNDRFSAERPEGSISTLTIQRTEQRDSAMYRCASSSIPSGDVGELFFGEGSRLTVL.

The table lists this clonotype with a few counts. The rearrangement uses TRBV14 and TRBJ1-2; tentatively, D is TRBD1 (6 bases). Trimming cost V 4 bases and J 5 bases, with 11 bases left between them. The CDR3 runs to 13 residues. Germline lookup yields CDR1 SGHDN and CDR2 FVKESK. The CDR3 spells CASSRDTGYGYTF. Written as DNA, the CDR3 is TGTGCCAGCAGCCGAGATACAGGGTATGGCTACACCTTC.

This clonotype was observed a handful of times. The chain recombines TRBV9 with TRBJ2-3; D gene ambiguous. CDR1 is SGDLS and CDR2 is YYNGEE in the germline V gene. This CDR3 is built from 13 residues. The V end lost 0 bases, the J end lost 4 bases, and 6 bases lay between the germline ends. This CDR3 reads CASSVGPPDTQYF. The DNA for the CDR3 is TGTGCCAGCAGCGTAGGGCCCCCAGATACGCAGTATTTT.

This clonotype was seen repeatedly, ten times or more. The chain is built from TRBV20-1 and TRBJ2-3; D unclear. The CDR3 loop spans 11 amino acids. V lost 6 bases and J lost 5, with 9 bases in between. The germline CDR1 and CDR2 sequences are DFQATT and SNEGSKA (reference sequence). The CDR3 reads CSAYIIDTQYF. The CDR3 DNA sequence: TGCAGTGCCTACATTATAGATACGCAGTATTTT.

This clonotype was observed a handful of times. This chain joins TRBV20-1 and TRBJ1-1; maybe TRBD1 (5 bases). CDR3 size: 12 residues. CDR1 and CDR2 (germline): DFQATT, SNEGSKA (reference sequence). V lost 5 bases to trimming and J lost 5 bases, with 12 bases between them. The CDR3 sequence is CSAGDGETEAFF. The DNA of the CDR3 is TGCAGTGCTGGGGACGGTGAGACTGAAGCTTTCTTT.

J is TRBJ2-2 and V is TRBV12-3 or TRBV12-4, with D perhaps matching TRBD2 (6 bases). Between the trimmed V and J ends, which lost 5 bases and 4 bases, there was a span of 14 bases. This CDR3 is 15 amino acids long. CDR3 bases: TGTGCCAGCAGTAAATTAGCGGCCCTCACCGGGGAGCTGTTTTTT. This translates into CASSKLAALTGELFF.

The rearrangement joins TRBV9 to TRBJ1-2, with D tentatively TRBD1 (5 bases). Trimming took off 0 bases at V and 7 bases at J, with 10 bases between the two ends. Germline assignment: CDR1 SGDLS and CDR2 YYNGEE. The CDR3 spans 13 residues. The CDR3 sequence is CASSVVEGRGYTF. The CDR3 region has the DNA TGTGCCAGCAGCGTAGTTGAGGGGCGTGGCTACACCTTC.

In this sample, this clonotype turned up many times. J is TRBJ2-1 and V is TRBV9; no clear D gene. In germline, CDR1 is SGDLS, CDR2 YYNGEE. The CDR3 has 15 amino acids. The germline V and J ends were trimmed by 2 bases and 0 bases, with 9 bases remaining between them. The CDR3 coding sequence is TGTGCCAGCAGCGTCAGTGCGAGCTCCTACAATGAGCAGTTCTTC. It encodes CASSVSASSYNEQFF.